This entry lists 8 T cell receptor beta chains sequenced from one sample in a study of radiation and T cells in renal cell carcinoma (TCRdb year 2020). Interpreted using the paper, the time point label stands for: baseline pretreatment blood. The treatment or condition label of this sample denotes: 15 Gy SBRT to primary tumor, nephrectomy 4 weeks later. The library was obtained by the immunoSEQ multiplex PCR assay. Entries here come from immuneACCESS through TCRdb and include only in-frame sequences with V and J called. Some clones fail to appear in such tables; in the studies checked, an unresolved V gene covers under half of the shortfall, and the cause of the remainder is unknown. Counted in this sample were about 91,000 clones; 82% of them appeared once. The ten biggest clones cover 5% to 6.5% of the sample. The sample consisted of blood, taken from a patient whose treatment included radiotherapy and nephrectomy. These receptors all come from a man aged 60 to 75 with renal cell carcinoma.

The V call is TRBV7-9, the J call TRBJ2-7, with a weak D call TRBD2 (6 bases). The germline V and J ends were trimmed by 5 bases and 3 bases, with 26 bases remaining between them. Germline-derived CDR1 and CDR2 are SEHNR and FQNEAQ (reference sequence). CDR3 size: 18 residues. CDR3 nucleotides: TGTGCCAGCAGCCCCACCGGGACCTCCTCCGGGGGACTCTACGAGCAGTACTTC. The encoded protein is CASSPTGTSSGGLYEQYF.

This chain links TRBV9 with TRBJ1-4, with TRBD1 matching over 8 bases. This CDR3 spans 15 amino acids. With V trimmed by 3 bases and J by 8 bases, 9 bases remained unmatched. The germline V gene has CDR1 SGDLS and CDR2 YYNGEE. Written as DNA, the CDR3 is TGTGCCAGCAGCGAGAATCAGGGGGCGTTCGAAAAACTGTTTTTT. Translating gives CASSENQGAFEKLFF.

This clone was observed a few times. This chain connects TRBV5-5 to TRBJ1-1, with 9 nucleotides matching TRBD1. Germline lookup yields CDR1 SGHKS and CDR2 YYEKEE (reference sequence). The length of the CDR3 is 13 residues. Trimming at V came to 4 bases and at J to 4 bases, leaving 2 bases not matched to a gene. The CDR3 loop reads CASSLTGGTEAFF. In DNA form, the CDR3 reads TGTGCCAGCAGCCTGACAGGGGGCACTGAAGCTTTCTTT. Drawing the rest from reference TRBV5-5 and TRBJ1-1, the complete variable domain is DAGVTQSPTHLIKTRGQQVTLRCSPISGHKSVSWYQQVLGQGPQFIFQYYEKEERGRGNFPDRFSARQFPNYSSELNVNALLLGDSALYLCASSLTGGTEAFFGQGTRLTVV.

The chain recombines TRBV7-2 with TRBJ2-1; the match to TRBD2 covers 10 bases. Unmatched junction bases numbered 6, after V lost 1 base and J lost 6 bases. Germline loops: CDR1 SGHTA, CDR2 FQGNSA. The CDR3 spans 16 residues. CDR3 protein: CASSLEAGGYINEQFF. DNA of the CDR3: TGTGCCAGCAGCTTAGAAGCGGGAGGGTACATCAATGAGCAGTTCTTC.

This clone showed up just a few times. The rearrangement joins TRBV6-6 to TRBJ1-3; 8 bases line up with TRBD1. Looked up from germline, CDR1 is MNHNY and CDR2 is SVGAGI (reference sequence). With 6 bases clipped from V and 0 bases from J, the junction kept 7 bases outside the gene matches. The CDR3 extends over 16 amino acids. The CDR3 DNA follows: TGTGCCAGCAGATTATTCGGGACAGGCTCTGGAAACACCATATATTTT. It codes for CASRLFGTGSGNTIYF.

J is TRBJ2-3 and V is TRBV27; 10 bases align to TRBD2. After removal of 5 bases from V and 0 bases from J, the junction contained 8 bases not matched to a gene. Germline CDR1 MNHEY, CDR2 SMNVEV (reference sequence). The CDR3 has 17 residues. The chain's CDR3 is CASSLWTSGPSTDTQYF. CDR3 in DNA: TGTGCCAGCAGTCTCTGGACTAGCGGCCCTAGCACAGATACGCAGTATTTT.

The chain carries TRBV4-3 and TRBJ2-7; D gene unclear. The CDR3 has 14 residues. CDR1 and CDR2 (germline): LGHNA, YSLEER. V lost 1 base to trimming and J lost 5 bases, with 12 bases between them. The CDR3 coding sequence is TGCGCCAGCAGCCAAGGACTTCGGATCAACGAGCAGTACTTC. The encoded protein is CASSQGLRINEQYF.

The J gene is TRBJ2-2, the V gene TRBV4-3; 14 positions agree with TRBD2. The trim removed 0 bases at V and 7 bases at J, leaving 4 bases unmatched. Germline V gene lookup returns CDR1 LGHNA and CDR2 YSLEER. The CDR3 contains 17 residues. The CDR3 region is CASSQETSGRAGGELFF. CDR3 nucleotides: TGCGCCAGCAGCCAAGAGACTAGCGGGAGGGCCGGCGGGGAGCTGTTTTTT.